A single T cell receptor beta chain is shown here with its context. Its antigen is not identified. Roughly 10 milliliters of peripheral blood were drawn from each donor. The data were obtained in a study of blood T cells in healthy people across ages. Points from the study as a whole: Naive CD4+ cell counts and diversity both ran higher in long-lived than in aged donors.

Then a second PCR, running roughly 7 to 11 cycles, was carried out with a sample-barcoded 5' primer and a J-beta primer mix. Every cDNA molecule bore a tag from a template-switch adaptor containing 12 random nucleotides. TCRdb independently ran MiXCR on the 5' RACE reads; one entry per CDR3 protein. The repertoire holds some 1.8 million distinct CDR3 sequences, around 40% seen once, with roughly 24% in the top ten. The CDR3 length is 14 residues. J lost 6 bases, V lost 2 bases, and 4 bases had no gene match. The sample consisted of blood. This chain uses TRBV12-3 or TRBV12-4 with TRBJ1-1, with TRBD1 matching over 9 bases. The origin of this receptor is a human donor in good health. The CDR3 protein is CASSLTGGAAEAFF. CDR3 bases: TGTGCCAGCAGTTTAACAGGGGGCGCAGCTGAAGCTTTCTTT.